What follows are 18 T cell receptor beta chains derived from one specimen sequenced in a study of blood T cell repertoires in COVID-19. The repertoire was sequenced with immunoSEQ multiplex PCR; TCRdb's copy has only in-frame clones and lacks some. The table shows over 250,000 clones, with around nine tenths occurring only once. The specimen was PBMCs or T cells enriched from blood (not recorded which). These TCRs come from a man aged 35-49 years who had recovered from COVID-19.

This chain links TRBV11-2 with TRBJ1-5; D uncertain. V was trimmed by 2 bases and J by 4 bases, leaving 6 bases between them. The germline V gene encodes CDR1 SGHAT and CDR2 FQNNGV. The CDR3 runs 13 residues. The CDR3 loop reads CASSLLSNQPQHF. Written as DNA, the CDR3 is TGTGCCAGCAGCTTACTAAGTAATCAGCCCCAGCATTTT.

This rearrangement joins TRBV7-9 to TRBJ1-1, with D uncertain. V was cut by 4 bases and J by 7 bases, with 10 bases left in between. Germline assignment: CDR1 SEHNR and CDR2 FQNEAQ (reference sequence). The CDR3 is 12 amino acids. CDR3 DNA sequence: TGTGCCAGCAGCTCGCTTAGTTATGAAGCTTTCTTT. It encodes CASSSLSYEAFF.

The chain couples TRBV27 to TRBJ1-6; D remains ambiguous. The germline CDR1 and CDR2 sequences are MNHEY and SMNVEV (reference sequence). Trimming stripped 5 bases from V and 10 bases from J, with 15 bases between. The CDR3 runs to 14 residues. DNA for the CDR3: TGTGCCAGCAGTGAAAAATTCAGTTTATCACCCCTCCACTTT. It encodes CASSEKFSLSPLHF.

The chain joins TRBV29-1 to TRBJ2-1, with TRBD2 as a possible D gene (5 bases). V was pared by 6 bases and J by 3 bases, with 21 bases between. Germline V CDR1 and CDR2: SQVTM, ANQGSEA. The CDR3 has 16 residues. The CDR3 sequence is CSVAGRGTPGYNEQFF. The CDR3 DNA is TGCAGCGTGGCCGGACGGGGAACACCGGGCTACAATGAGCAGTTCTTC.

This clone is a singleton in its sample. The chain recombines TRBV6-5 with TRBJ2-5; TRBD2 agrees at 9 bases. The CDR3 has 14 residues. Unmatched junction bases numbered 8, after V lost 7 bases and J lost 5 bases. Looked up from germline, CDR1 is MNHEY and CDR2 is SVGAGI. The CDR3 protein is CASTAGGSEETQYF. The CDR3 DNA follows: TGTGCCAGCACGGCGGGGGGGTCCGAGGAGACCCAGTACTTC.

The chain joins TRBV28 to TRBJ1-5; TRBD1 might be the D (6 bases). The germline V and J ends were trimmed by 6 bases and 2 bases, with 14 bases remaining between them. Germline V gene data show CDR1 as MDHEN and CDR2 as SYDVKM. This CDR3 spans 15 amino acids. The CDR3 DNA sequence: TGTGCCAGCAGACCACAGGGATTCGGCAATCAGCCCCAGCATTTT. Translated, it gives CASRPQGFGNQPQHF.

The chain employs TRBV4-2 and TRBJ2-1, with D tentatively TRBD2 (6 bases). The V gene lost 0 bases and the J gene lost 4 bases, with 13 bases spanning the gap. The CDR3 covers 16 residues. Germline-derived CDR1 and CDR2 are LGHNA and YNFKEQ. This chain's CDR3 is CASSQDWSGTYNEQFF. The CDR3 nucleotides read TGTGCCAGCAGCCAAGACTGGTCCGGGACTTACAATGAGCAGTTCTTC.

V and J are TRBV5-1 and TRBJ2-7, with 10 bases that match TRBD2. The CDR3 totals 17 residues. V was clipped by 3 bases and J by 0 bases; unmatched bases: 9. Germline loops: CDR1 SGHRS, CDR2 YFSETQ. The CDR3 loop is CASSYYKLAGISYEQYF. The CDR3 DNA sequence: TGCGCCAGCAGCTATTATAAACTAGCGGGGATCTCCTACGAGCAGTACTTC.

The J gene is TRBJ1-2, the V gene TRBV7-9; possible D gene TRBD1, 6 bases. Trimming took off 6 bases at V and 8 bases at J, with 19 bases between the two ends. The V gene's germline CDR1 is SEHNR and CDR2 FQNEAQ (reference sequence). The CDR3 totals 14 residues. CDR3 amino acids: CASSLLAGARGYTF. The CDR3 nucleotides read TGTGCCAGCAGTTTACTAGCAGGGGCACGGGGCTACACCTTC.

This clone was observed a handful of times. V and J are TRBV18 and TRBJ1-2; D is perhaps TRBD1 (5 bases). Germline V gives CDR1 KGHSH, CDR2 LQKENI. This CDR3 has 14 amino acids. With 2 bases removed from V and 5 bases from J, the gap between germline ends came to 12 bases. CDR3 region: CASSPGRQLYGYTF. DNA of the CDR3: TGTGCCAGCTCACCAGGTCGACAGCTTTATGGCTACACCTTC.

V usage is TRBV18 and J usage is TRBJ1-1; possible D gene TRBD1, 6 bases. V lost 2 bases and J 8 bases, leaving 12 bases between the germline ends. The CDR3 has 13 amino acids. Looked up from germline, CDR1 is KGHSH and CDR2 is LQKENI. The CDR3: CASSPTRGPEAFF. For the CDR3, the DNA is TGTGCCAGCTCACCAACCAGGGGTCCGGAAGCTTTCTTT. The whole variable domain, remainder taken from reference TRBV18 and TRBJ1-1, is NAGVMQNPRHLVRRRGQEARLRCSPMKGHSHVYWYRQLPEEGLKFMVYLQKENIIDESGMPKERFSAEFPKEGPSILRIQQVVRGDSAAYFCASSPTRGPEAFFGQGTRLTVV.

Here the CDR3 reads CASQDRAGGKETQYF. Here the CDR3 DNA reads TGTGCCAGCCAGGATCGGGCGGGAGGGAAAGAGACCCAGTACTTC. The chain is built from TRBV19 and TRBJ2-5, with TRBD2 matching 9 bases. CDR1 and CDR2 from the germline V gene are LNHDA and SQIVND (reference sequence). The junction had 11 bases not matched to a gene; V was cut back by 9 bases and J by 3 bases. The CDR3 runs to 15 residues.

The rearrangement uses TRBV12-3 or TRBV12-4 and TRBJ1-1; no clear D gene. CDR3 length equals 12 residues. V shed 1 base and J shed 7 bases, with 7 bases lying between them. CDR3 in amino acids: CASSLGAFEAFF. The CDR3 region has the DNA TGTGCCAGCAGTTTAGGAGCGTTTGAAGCTTTCTTT.

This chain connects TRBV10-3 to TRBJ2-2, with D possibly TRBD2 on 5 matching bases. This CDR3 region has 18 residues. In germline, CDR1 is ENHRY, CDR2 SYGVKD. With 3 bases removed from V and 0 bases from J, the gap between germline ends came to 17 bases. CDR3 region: CAISEFLGDYPNTGELFF. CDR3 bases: TGTGCCATCAGTGAATTTCTTGGAGACTATCCGAACACCGGGGAGCTGTTTTTT.

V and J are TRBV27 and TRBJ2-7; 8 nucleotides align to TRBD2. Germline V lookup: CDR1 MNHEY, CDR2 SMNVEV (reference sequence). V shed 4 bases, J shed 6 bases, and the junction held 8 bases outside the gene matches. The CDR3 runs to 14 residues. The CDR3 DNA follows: TGTGCCAGCAGTTCGGGAGGGGCGCCTGGCGAGCAGTACTTC. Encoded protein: CASSSGGAPGEQYF.

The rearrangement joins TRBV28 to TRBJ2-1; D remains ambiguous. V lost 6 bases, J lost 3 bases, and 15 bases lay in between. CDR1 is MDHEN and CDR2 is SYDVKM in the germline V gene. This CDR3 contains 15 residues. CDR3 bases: TGTGCCAGCAGCTCCTGGCTAAGCGACTACAATGAGCAGTTCTTC. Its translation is CASSSWLSDYNEQFF.

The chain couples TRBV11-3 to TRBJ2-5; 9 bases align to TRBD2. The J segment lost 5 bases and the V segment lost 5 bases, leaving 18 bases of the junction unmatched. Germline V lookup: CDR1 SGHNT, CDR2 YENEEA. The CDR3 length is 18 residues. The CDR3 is CASSQRGLAGTLAETQYF. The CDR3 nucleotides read TGTGCCAGCAGCCAACGGGGTCTAGCGGGGACCTTGGCGGAGACCCAGTACTTC.

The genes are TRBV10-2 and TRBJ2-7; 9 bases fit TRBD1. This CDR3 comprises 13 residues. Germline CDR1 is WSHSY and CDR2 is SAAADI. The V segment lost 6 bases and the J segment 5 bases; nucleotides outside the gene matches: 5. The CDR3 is CASRGQGSDEQYF. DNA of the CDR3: TGCGCCAGCAGGGGACAGGGTTCCGACGAGCAGTACTTC.